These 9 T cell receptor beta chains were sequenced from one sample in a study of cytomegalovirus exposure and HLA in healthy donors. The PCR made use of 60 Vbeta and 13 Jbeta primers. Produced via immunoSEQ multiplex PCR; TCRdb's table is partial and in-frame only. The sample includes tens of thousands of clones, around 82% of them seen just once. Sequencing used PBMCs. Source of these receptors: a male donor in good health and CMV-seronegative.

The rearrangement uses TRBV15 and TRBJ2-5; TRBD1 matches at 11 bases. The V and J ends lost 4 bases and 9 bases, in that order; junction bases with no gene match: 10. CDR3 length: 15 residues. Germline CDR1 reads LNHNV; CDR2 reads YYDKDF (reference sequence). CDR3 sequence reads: CATSTGGQGDKAQYF. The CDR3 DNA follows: TGTGCCACCAGCACAGGGGGACAGGGGGATAAGGCCCAGTACTTC. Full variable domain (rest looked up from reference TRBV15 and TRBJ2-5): DAMVIQNPRYQVTQFGKPVTLSCSQTLNHNVMYWYQQKSSQAPKLLFHYYDKDFNNEADTPDNFQSRRPNTSFCFLDIRSPGLGDTAMYLCATSTGGQGDKAQYFGPGTRLLVL.

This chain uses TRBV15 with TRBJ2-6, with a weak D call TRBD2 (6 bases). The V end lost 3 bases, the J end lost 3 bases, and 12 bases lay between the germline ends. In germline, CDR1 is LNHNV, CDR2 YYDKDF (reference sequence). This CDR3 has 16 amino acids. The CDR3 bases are TGTGCCACCAGCAGGGCTTGGAGGGTTGGGGCCAACGTCCTGACTTTC. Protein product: CATSRAWRVGANVLTF.

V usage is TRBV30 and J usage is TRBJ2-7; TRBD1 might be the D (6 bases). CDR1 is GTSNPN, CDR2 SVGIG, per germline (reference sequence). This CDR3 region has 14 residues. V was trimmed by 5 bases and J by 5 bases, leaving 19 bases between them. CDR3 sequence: CAWAPMGQGDEQYF. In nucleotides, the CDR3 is TGTGCCTGGGCACCCATGGGACAAGGTGACGAGCAGTACTTC.

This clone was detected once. The CDR3 loop is CASSITGGNEQFF. DNA of the CDR3: TGTGCCAGTAGTATAACAGGGGGGAATGAGCAGTTCTTC. The V gene is TRBV19, the J gene TRBJ2-1, with 8 nucleotides matching TRBD1. Germline V gives CDR1 LNHDA, CDR2 SQIVND (reference sequence). CDR3 length: 13 amino acids. Trimming took 2 bases from V and 7 from J; bases not matched to a gene: 1.

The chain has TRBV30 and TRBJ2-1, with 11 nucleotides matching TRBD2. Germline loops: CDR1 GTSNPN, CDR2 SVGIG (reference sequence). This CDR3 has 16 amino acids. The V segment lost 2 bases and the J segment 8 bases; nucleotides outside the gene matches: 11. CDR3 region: CAWSHKLAGAMDEQFF. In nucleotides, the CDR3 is TGTGCCTGGAGTCACAAACTAGCGGGAGCGATGGATGAGCAGTTCTTC.

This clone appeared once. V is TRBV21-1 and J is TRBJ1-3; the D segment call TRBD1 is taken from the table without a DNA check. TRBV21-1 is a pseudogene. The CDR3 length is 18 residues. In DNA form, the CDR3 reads TGTGCCAGCAGCAAAGTGTGTGGAACCGGGACAGTAGGAAACACCATATATTTT. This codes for CASSKVCGTGTVGNTIYF.

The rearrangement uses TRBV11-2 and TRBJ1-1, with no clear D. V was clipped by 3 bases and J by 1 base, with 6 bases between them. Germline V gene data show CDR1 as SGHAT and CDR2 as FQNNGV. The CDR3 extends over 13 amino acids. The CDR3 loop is CASSLRGNTEAFF. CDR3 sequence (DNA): TGTGCCAGCAGCTTGCGAGGGAACACTGAAGCTTTCTTT.

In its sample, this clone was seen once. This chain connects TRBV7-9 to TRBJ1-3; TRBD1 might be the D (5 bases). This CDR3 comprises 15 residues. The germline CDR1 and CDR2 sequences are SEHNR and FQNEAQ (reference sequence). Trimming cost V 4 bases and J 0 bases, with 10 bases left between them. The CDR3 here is CASSSGHRSGNTIYF. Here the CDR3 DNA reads TGTGCCAGCAGCTCCGGACACCGCTCTGGAAACACCATATATTTT.

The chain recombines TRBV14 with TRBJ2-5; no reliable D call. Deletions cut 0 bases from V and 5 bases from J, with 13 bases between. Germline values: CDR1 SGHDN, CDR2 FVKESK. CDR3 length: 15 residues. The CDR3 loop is CASSQDAAMRETQYF. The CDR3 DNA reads TGTGCCAGCAGCCAAGATGCGGCAATGAGGGAGACCCAGTACTTC.